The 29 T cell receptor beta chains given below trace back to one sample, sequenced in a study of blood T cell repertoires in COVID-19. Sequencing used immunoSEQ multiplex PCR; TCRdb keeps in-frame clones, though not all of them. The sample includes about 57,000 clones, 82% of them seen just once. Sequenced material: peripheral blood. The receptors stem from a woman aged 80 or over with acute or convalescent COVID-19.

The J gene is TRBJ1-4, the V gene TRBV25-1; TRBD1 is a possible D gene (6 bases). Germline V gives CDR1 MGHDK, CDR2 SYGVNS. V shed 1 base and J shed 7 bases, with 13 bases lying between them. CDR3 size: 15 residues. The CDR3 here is CASSEWGTGREKLFF. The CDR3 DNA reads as TGTGCCAGCAGTGAATGGGGAACAGGGCGTGAAAAACTGTTTTTT.

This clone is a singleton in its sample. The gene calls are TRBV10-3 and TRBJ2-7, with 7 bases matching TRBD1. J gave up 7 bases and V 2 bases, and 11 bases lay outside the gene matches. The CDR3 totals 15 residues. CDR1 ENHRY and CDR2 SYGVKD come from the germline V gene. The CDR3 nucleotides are TGTGCCATCAGTGAGACAGGGGCCGAGCGTGGGGAGCAGTACTTC. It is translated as CAISETGAERGEQYF.

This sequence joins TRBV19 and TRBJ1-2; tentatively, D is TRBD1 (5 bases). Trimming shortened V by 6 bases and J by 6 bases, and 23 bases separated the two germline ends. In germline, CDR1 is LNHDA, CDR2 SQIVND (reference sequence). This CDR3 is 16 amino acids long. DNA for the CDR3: TGTGCCAGTAGGGTCGCCGGGGGATCCCCAATGAATGGCTACACCTTC. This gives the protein CASRVAGGSPMNGYTF.

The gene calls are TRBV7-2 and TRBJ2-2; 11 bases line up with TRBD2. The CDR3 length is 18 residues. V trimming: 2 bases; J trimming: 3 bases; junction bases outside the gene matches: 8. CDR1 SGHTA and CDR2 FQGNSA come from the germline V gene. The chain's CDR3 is CASSLYHGLAGYTGELFF. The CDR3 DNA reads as TGTGCCAGCAGCTTATACCATGGACTAGCGGGCTACACCGGGGAGCTGTTTTTT.

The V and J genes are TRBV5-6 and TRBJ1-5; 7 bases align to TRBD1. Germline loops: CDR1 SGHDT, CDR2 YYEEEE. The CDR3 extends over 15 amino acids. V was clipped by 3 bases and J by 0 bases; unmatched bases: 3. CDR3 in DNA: TGTGCCAGCAGCTCAGGGACAGTTAGCAATCAGCCCCAGCATTTT. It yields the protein CASSSGTVSNQPQHF.

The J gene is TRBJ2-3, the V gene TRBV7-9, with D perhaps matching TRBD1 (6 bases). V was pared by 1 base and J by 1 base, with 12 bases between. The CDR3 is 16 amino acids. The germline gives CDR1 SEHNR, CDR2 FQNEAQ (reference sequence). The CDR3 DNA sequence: TGTGCCAGCAGCTTAGAAGGGGGTTGGGGCACAGATACGCAGTATTTT. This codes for CASSLEGGWGTDTQYF.

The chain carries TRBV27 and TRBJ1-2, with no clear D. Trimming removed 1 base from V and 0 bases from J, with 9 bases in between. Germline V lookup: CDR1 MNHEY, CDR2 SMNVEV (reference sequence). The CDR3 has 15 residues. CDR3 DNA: TGTGCCAGCAGTTTATGGGCAGCATCTAACTATGGCTACACCTTC. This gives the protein CASSLWAASNYGYTF.

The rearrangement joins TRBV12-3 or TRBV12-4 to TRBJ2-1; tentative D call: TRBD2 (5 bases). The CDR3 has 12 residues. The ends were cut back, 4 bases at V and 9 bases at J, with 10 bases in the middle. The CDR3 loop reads CASSSGVGEQFF. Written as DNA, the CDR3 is TGTGCCAGCAGTTCCGGGGTTGGTGAGCAGTTCTTC.

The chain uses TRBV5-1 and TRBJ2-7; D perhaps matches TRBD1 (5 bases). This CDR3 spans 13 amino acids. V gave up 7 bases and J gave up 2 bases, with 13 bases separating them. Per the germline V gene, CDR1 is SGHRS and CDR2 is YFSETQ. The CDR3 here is CASGAKGTYEQYF. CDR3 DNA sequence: TGCGCCAGCGGAGCGAAGGGGACCTACGAGCAGTACTTC. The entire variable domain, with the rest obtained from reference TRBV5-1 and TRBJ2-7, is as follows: KAGVTQTPRYLIKTRGQQVTLSCSPISGHRSVSWYQQTPGQGLQFLFEYFSETQRNKGNFPGRFSGRQFSNSRSEMNVSTLELGDSALYLCASGAKGTYEQYFGPGTRLTVT.

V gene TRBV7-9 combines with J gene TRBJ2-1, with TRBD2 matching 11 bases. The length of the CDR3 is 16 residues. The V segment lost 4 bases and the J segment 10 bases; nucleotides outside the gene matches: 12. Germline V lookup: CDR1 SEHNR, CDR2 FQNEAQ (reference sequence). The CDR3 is CASSSSLSGRAGEQFF. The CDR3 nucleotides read TGTGCCAGCAGCTCAAGCCTTAGCGGGAGGGCCGGGGAGCAGTTCTTC.

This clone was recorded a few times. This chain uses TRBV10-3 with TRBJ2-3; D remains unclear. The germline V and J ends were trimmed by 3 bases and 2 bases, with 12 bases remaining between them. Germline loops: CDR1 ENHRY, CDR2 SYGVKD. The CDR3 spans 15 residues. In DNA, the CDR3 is TGTGCCATCAGTGAAGGAGTTGGCGACACAGATACGCAGTATTTT. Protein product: CAISEGVGDTDTQYF.

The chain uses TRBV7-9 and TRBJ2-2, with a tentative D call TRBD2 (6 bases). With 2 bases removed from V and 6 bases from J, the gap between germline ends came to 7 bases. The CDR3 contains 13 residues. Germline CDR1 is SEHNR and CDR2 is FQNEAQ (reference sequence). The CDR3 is CASSLRLAGELFF. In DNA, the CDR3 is TGTGCCAGCAGCTTACGACTAGCCGGGGAGCTGTTTTTT.

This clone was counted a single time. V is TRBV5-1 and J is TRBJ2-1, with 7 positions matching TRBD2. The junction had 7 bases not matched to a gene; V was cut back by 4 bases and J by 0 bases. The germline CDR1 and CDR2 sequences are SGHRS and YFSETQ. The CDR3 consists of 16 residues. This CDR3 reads CASSLRGGGSYNEQFF. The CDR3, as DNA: TGCGCCAGCAGCCTACGGGGCGGGGGCTCCTACAATGAGCAGTTCTTC.

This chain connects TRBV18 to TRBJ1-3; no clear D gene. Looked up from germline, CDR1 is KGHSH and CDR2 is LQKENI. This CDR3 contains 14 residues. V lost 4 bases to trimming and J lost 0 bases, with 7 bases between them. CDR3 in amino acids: CASSQDNSGNTIYF. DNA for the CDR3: TGTGCCAGCTCACAAGACAACTCTGGAAACACCATATATTTT.

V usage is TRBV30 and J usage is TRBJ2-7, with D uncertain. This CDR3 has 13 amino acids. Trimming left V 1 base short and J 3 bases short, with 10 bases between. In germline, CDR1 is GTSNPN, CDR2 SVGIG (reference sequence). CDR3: CAWSERVFYEQYF. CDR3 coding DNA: TGTGCCTGGAGTGAACGGGTCTTCTACGAGCAGTACTTC.

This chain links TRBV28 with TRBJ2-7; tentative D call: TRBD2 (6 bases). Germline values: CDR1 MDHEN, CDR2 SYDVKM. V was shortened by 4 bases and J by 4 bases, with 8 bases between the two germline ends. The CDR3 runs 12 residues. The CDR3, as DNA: TGTGCCAGCAGTTCGGGGACTTACGAGCAGTACTTC. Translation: CASSSGTYEQYF.

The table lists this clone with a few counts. The chain's CDR3 is CASSRFWAGGQVGELFF. The DNA for the CDR3 is TGTGCCAGCAGCCGCTTTTGGGCAGGGGGCCAAGTCGGGGAGCTGTTTTTT. V gene TRBV5-6 combines with J gene TRBJ2-2; 8 nucleotides match TRBD1. There are 17 residues in the CDR3. Germline lookup yields CDR1 SGHDT and CDR2 YYEEEE. The V segment lost 4 bases and the J segment 7 bases; nucleotides outside the gene matches: 15. Full variable domain (rest looked up from reference TRBV5-6 and TRBJ2-2): DAGVTQSPTHLIKTRGQQVTLRCSPKSGHDTVSWYQQALGQGPQFIFQYYEEEERQRGNFPDRFSGHQFPNYSSELNVNALLLGDSALYLCASSRFWAGGQVGELFFGEGSRLTVL.

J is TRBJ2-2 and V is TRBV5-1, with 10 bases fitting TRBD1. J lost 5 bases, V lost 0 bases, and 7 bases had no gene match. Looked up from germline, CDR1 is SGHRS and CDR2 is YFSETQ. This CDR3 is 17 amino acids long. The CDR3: CASSLGQGARATGELFF. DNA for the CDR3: TGCGCCAGCAGCTTGGGACAGGGGGCGAGGGCTACCGGGGAGCTGTTTTTT.

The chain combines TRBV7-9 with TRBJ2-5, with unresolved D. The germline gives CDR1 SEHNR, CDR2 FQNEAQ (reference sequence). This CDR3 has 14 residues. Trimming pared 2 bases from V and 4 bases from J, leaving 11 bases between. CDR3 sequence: CASSLFPSIETQYF. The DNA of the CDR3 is TGTGCCAGCAGCTTATTCCCTAGTATAGAGACCCAGTACTTC.

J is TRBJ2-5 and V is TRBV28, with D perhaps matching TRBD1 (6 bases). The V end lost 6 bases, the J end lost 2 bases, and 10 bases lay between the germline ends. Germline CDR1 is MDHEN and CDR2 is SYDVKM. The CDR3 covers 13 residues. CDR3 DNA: TGTGCCAGCAGCCCGACAGGACAAGAGACCCAGTACTTC. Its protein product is CASSPTGQETQYF.

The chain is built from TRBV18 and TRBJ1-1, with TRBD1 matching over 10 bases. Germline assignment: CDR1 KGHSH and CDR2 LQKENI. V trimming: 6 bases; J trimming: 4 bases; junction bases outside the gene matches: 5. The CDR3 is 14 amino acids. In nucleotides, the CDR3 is TGTGCCAGCTCCCTAGGACAGGGGGGCACTGAAGCTTTCTTT. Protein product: CASSLGQGGTEAFF.

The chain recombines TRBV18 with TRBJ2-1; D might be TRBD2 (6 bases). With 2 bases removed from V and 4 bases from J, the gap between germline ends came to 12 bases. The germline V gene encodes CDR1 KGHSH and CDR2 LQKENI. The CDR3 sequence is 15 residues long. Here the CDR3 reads CASSPDGRVYNEQFF. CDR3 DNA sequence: TGTGCCAGCTCACCAGACGGGAGAGTTTACAATGAGCAGTTCTTC. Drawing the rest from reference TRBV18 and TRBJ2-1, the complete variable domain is NAGVMQNPRHLVRRRGQEARLRCSPMKGHSHVYWYRQLPEEGLKFMVYLQKENIIDESGMPKERFSAEFPKEGPSILRIQQVVRGDSAAYFCASSPDGRVYNEQFFGPGTRLTVL.

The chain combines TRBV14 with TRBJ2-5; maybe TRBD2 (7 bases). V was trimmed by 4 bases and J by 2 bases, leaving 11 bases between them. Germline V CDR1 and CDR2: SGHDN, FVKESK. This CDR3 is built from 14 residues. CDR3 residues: CASSRGGAQETQYF. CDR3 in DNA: TGTGCCAGCAGCCGGGGGGGGGCGCAAGAGACCCAGTACTTC. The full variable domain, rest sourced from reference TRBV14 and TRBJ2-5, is EAGVTQFPSHSVIEKGQTVTLRCDPISGHDNLYWYRRVMGKEIKFLLHFVKESKQDESGMPNNRFLAERTGGTYSTLKVQPAELEDSGVYFCASSRGGAQETQYFGPGTRLLVL.

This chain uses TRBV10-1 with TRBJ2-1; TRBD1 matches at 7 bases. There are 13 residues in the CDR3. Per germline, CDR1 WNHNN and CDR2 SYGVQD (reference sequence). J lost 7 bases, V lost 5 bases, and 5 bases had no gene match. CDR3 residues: CASSLAGGNEQFF. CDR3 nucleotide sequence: TGCGCCAGCAGTTTGGCAGGGGGAAATGAGCAGTTCTTC.

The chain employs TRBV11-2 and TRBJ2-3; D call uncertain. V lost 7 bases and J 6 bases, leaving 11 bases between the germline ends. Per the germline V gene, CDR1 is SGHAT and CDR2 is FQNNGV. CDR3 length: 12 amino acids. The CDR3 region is CASTLLSDTQYF. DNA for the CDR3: TGTGCCAGCACCCTCCTTTCCGATACGCAGTATTTT.

CDR3 loop: CSVETSLNTEAFF. The CDR3 DNA reads TGCAGCGTTGAAACTTCGTTGAACACTGAAGCTTTCTTT. The chain is built from TRBV29-1 and TRBJ1-1, with unresolved D. V was cut by 2 bases and J by 0 bases, with 7 bases left in between. The CDR3 is 13 residues long. CDR1 is SQVTM, CDR2 ANQGSEA, per germline. Together with reference TRBV29-1 and TRBJ1-1, the CDR3 gives the full variable domain: SAVISQKPSRDICQRGTSLTIQCQVDSQVTMMFWYRQQPGQSLTLIATANQGSEATYESGFVIDKFPISRPNLTFSTLTVSNMSPEDSSIYLCSVETSLNTEAFFGQGTRLTVV.

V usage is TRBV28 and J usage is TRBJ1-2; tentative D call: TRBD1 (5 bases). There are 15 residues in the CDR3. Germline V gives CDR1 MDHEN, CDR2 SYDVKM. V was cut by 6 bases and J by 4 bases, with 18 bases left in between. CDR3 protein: CASRILNPGGYGYTF. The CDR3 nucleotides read TGTGCCAGCAGAATACTCAATCCGGGGGGCTATGGCTACACCTTC.

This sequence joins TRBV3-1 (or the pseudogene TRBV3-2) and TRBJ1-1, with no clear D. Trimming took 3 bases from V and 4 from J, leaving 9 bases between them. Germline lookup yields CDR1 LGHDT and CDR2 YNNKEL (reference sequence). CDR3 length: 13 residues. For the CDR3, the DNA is TGTGCCAGCAGCCATATTCTAGGCACTGAAGCTTTCTTT. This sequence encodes CASSHILGTEAFF.

DNA of the CDR3: TGCGCCAGCAGCCAAGAAGGGACAGGGGTTGGCTACACCTTC. Protein sequence: CASSQEGTGVGYTF. The chain links TRBV4-1 to TRBJ1-2, with TRBD1 matching over 10 bases. CDR1 and CDR2 from the germline V gene are MGHRA and YSYEKL. This CDR3 is built from 14 residues. The junction had 2 bases not matched to a gene; V was cut back by 0 bases and J by 7 bases.